The 20 T cell receptor beta chains listed next were all sequenced from one sample in a study of beta chain features in type 1 diabetes. The isolated RNA, all of it, was reverse transcribed, so expressed TCRB transcripts were what got sequenced. Some clones are missing from TCRdb's copy, which holds only in-frame ones; the method was immunoSEQ multiplex PCR. The sample contains around 310,000 clones, more than 9.5% of which appear only once. Sequenced: naive CD4+ T cells from blood. The receptors come from a woman between 25 and 40 years old in good health.

This chain links TRBV11-1 with TRBJ2-3; no clear D. The CDR3 has 13 amino acids. Deletions cut 1 base from V and 10 bases from J, with 12 bases between. Germline CDR1 reads SGHAT; CDR2 reads FQDESV (reference sequence). The DNA of the CDR3 is TGTGCCAGCAGCTTAGGACTCTATAGGTCGCAGTATTTT. It encodes CASSLGLYRSQYF.

The gene calls are TRBV15 and TRBJ2-3; the D gene is possibly TRBD2 (5 bases). Germline V gene lookup returns CDR1 LNHNV and CDR2 YYDKDF (reference sequence). CDR3 length: 15 amino acids. V was clipped by 2 bases and J by 2 bases, with 11 bases between them. CDR3 in amino acids: CATSRRTPDTDTQYF. The CDR3 region has the DNA TGTGCCACCAGCAGAAGGACTCCGGACACAGATACGCAGTATTTT.

This clone was counted between two and nine times. The chain carries TRBV29-1 and TRBJ2-5; a weak D match, TRBD1 (5 bases). The CDR3 sequence is 14 residues long. Germline V CDR1 and CDR2: SQVTM, ANQGSEA. Trimming stripped 0 bases from V and 4 bases from J, with 12 bases between. The CDR3 reads CSVEDGAGSETQYF. The CDR3 DNA is TGCAGCGTTGAAGATGGGGCAGGGTCAGAGACCCAGTACTTC.

The V call is TRBV7-6, the J call TRBJ2-5, with 9 bases that match TRBD1. V was clipped by 4 bases and J by 5 bases; unmatched bases: 2. Germline V gives CDR1 SGHVS, CDR2 FNYEAQ. The CDR3 runs 13 residues. The DNA of the CDR3 is TGTGCCAGCAGCTCCGGGACAGGGGAGACCCAGTACTTC. It specifies CASSSGTGETQYF. Full variable domain (remainder filled in from reference TRBV7-6 and TRBJ2-5): GAGVSQSPRYKVTKRGQDVALRCDPISGHVSLYWYRQALGQGPEFLTYFNYEAQQDKSGLPNDRFSAERPEGSISTLTIQRTEQRDSAMYRCASSSGTGETQYFGPGTRLLVL.

The gene calls are TRBV5-1 and TRBJ2-5; TRBD2 might be the D (5 bases). Germline V gene sequence: CDR1 SGHRS, CDR2 YFSETQ. Trimming removed 4 bases from V and 5 bases from J, with 24 bases in between. This CDR3 has 17 residues. CDR3 loop: CASSMAPRGVVVETQYF. CDR3 sequence (DNA): TGCGCCAGCAGCATGGCCCCCCGGGGTGTCGTTGTTGAGACCCAGTACTTC.

There are a few counts of this clone. The chain links TRBV18 to TRBJ1-2; TRBD1 matches 7 bases. Per the germline V gene, CDR1 is KGHSH and CDR2 is LQKENI. There are 15 residues in the CDR3. The V gene end was trimmed by 3 bases and the J gene end by 4 bases; junction bases not matched to a gene: 8. This chain's CDR3 is CASSPETGSTYGYTF. CDR3 nucleotides: TGTGCCAGCTCACCCGAGACAGGGTCGACCTATGGCTACACCTTC.

There are a few counts of this clone. CDR3 nucleotide sequence: TGTGCCAGTAGTATAGGATGGGGAGTCAATGAGCAGTTCTTC. Protein: CASSIGWGVNEQFF. The chain couples TRBV19 to TRBJ2-1, with D possibly matching TRBD2 (5 bases). Germline-derived CDR1 and CDR2 are LNHDA and SQIVND (reference sequence). Trimming took 1 base from V and 6 from J, leaving 10 bases between them. CDR3 size: 14 residues.

The rearrangement uses TRBV27 and TRBJ2-1, with D uncertain. Germline V gene lookup returns CDR1 MNHEY and CDR2 SMNVEV (reference sequence). This CDR3 region has 13 residues. Between the trimmed V and J ends, which lost 3 bases and 7 bases, there was a span of 10 bases. The CDR3 reads CASSLNRRNEQFF. CDR3 coding DNA: TGTGCCAGCAGTTTGAATCGGCGGAATGAGCAGTTCTTC.

The CDR3 is CSVEESDRQTGELFF. The CDR3, as DNA: TGCAGCGTTGAAGAGTCGGACAGGCAAACCGGGGAGCTGTTTTTT. V and J are TRBV29-1 and TRBJ2-2; 7 bases are a match to TRBD1. This CDR3 has 15 amino acids. In germline, CDR1 is SQVTM, CDR2 ANQGSEA. V was pared by 0 bases and J by 5 bases, with 6 bases of the junction left unmatched.

The J gene is TRBJ2-7, the V gene TRBV4-3, with D possibly being TRBD2 (6 bases). Germline lookup yields CDR1 LGHNA and CDR2 YSLEER. With 0 bases removed from V and 3 bases from J, the gap between germline ends came to 18 bases. The CDR3 runs 17 residues. CDR3 sequence reads: CASSQDRHGGTFYEQYF. DNA of the CDR3: TGCGCCAGCAGCCAAGATCGACACGGCGGGACCTTCTACGAGCAGTACTTC.

The V gene is TRBV7-3, the J gene TRBJ2-2; tentative D call: TRBD2 (6 bases). This CDR3 has 16 residues. Trimming pared 5 bases from V and 1 base from J, leaving 14 bases between. Germline V gives CDR1 SGHTA, CDR2 FQGTGA. The CDR3 coding sequence is TGTGCCAGCAGCCCCACGGGCGGGATGAACACCGGGGAGCTGTTTTTT. Translation gives CASSPTGGMNTGELFF.

This clone was seen a few times. The rearrangement uses TRBV30 and TRBJ1-5; weak D call: TRBD1 (5 bases). Germline V gives CDR1 GTSNPN, CDR2 SVGIG (reference sequence). The V gene lost 4 bases and the J gene lost 0 bases, with 10 bases spanning the gap. This CDR3 is 14 amino acids long. CDR3 sequence: CAWTDSYSNQPQHF. Here the CDR3 DNA reads TGTGCCTGGACCGACAGTTATAGCAATCAGCCCCAGCATTTT.

The CDR3 region is CASSFGGTSTDTQYF. The CDR3 bases are TGTGCCAGCAGCTTTGGCGGTACTAGCACAGATACGCAGTATTTT. This chain links TRBV5-4 with TRBJ2-3, with unresolved D. V dropped 2 bases and J dropped 0 bases, with 10 bases sitting between them. Germline V lookup: CDR1 SGHNT, CDR2 YYREEE (reference sequence). The CDR3 contains 15 residues.

In its sample, this clone was seen a few times. The V and J genes are TRBV30 and TRBJ2-3; 7 nucleotides match TRBD2. The germline CDR1 and CDR2 sequences are GTSNPN and SVGIG (reference sequence). V was pared by 3 bases and J by 0 bases, with 6 bases of the junction left unmatched. The CDR3 is made up of 15 amino acids. The CDR3 DNA sequence: TGTGCCTGGAGCCAACGCGGGAGAAGCACAGATACGCAGTATTTT. Translated, it gives CAWSQRGRSTDTQYF.

The rearrangement links TRBV28 to TRBJ2-1; 13 bases map to TRBD2. CDR1 and CDR2 (germline): MDHEN, SYDVKM. The length of the CDR3 is 14 residues. Trimming took 8 bases from V and 6 from J; bases not matched to a gene: 4. The CDR3 nucleotides are TGTGCCAGCGGGGGACTAGCGGGATTCAATGAGCAGTTCTTC. Amino acids: CASGGLAGFNEQFF. The variable domain in full, with the rest retrieved from reference TRBV28 and TRBJ2-1, is DVKVTQSSRYLVKRTGEKVFLECVQDMDHENMFWYRQDPGLGLRLIYFSYDVKMKEKGDIPEGYSVSREKKERFSLILESASTNQTSMYLCASGGLAGFNEQFFGPGTRLTVL.

This clone appeared a few times. This chain joins TRBV7-2 and TRBJ2-5; D call uncertain. CDR3 length: 13 amino acids. V lost 6 bases to trimming and J lost 1 base, with 9 bases between them. CDR1 is SGHTA, CDR2 FQGNSA, per germline. CDR3 amino acids: CASRSGSQETQYF. In DNA, the CDR3 is TGTGCCAGCAGGTCAGGATCCCAAGAGACCCAGTACTTC.

This clone was observed a few times. The chain combines TRBV12-5 with TRBJ2-3, with D maybe TRBD2 (6 bases). Germline V lookup: CDR1 LGHNT, CDR2 FRNRAP. Trimming pared 2 bases from V and 5 bases from J, leaving 11 bases between. This CDR3 is 14 amino acids long. CDR3 bases: TGTGCTAGTGGTTTGAACCAAGCGGGAGATACGCAGTATTTT. Residues: CASGLNQAGDTQYF.

The table lists this clone with a few counts. V and J are TRBV5-1 and TRBJ2-7; TRBD1 agrees at 9 bases. Germline assignment: CDR1 SGHRS and CDR2 YFSETQ. CDR3 size: 19 residues. V was pared by 4 bases and J by 2 bases, with 19 bases of the junction left unmatched. As DNA, the CDR3 is TGCGCCAGCAGCCGCGATGTTAGGGCCAGTCGGGACAGGGCCTACGAGCAGTACTTC. It is translated as CASSRDVRASRDRAYEQYF.

This clone was detected only a few times. The chain combines TRBV11-1 with TRBJ2-3; D gene unclear. Between the trimmed V and J ends, which lost 4 bases and 6 bases, there was a span of 14 bases. CDR1 is SGHAT and CDR2 is FQDESV in the germline V gene (reference sequence). CDR3 size: 14 residues. Written as DNA, the CDR3 is TGTGCCAGCAGCTCGACATATGCATGGGATACGCAGTATTTT. Translation: CASSSTYAWDTQYF.

This chain joins TRBV5-1 and TRBJ2-3; a possible D gene is TRBD1 (6 bases). Trimming stripped 4 bases from V and 0 bases from J, with 15 bases between. This CDR3 is built from 16 residues. In germline, CDR1 is SGHRS, CDR2 YFSETQ. CDR3 nucleotide sequence: TGCGCCAGCAGCCCCTGGGGGCAGTCTAGCACAGATACGCAGTATTTT. Its translation is CASSPWGQSSTDTQYF.